The 17 T cell receptor beta chains below all came from one sample that was sequenced in a study of blood T cells in healthy people across ages. Together with a sample-barcoded 5' primer, a J-beta primer mix was included in a second PCR lasting roughly 7 to 11 cycles. In TCRdb, the 5' RACE reads were re-called with MiXCR into one record per CDR3 protein. The sample has 1.5 million to 2 million distinct CDR3 sequences; roughly 52% are singletons. The sequencing input was blood. These receptors were obtained from a woman aged 40 to 55 in good health.

This clonotype was seen more than once but under ten times. V gene TRBV27 combines with J gene TRBJ2-4; D call uncertain. Gene TRBJ2-7 matches the end of the DNA better, so the J call may be wrong. From germline, CDR1 is MNHEY and CDR2 SMNVEV (reference sequence). The CDR3 is 15 residues long. CDR3 nucleotide sequence: TGTGCCAGCAGTTTATATGGGGTAACCTCTTACGAGCAGTACTTC. This translates into CASSLYGVTSYEQYF.

This clonotype appeared a few times. The chain is built from TRBV28 and TRBJ1-6, with D unresolved. CDR3 length: 15 residues. Looked up from germline, CDR1 is MDHEN and CDR2 is SYDVKM. The V gene lost 1 base and the J gene lost 6 bases, with 10 bases spanning the gap. CDR3 residues: CASSLSGQINSPLHF. The CDR3 nucleotides are TGTGCCAGCAGTTTATCGGGTCAGATTAATTCACCCCTCCACTTT.

This chain connects TRBV7-9 to TRBJ2-1, with a weak D call TRBD1 (6 bases). The V end was cut by 6 bases, the J end by 4 bases, with 13 bases between. CDR3 length: 14 residues. Per germline, CDR1 SEHNR and CDR2 FQNEAQ (reference sequence). The CDR3 sequence is CASSDEGGYNEQFF. Written as DNA, the CDR3 is TGTGCCAGCAGTGACGAAGGGGGATACAATGAGCAGTTCTTC.

A few counts support this clonotype. The chain is built from TRBV25-1 and TRBJ2-3; tentatively, D is TRBD2 (7 bases). The CDR3 consists of 16 residues. The V gene lost 8 bases and the J gene lost 2 bases, with 20 bases spanning the gap. The germline CDR1 and CDR2 sequences are MGHDK and SYGVNS. The CDR3 loop reads CASDPARGGLTDTQYF. The CDR3 DNA is TGTGCCAGCGATCCGGCGAGGGGGGGGCTCACAGATACGCAGTATTTT.

This clonotype was seen just once. For the CDR3, the DNA is TGCAGCGTTCCAAAGACAGGGAACTATGGCTACACCTTC. It encodes CSVPKTGNYGYTF. The V and J genes are TRBV29-1 and TRBJ1-2, with 7 bases identical to TRBD1. This CDR3 region has 13 residues. Germline CDR1 reads SQVTM; CDR2 reads ANQGSEA. V shed 5 bases, J shed 2 bases, and the junction held 5 bases outside the gene matches.

The table lists this clonotype with a few counts. The chain employs TRBV6-2 or TRBV6-3 and TRBJ2-5, with TRBD1 identical over 7 bases. CDR3 length: 14 residues. Germline CDR1 is MNHEY and CDR2 is SVGEGT. With 7 bases clipped from V and 3 bases from J, the junction kept 8 bases outside the gene matches. The CDR3 reads CASKTGFPKETQYF. The CDR3 DNA follows: TGTGCCAGCAAGACAGGGTTTCCAAAAGAGACCCAGTACTTC.

The V gene is TRBV10-3, the J gene TRBJ1-5; D is unclear. Germline V lookup: CDR1 ENHRY, CDR2 SYGVKD. This CDR3 is 14 amino acids long. Trimming stripped 6 bases from V and 1 base from J, with 10 bases between. The DNA of the CDR3 is TGTGCCATCAGGGCCGGCCTAAGCAATCAGCCCCAGCATTTT. The encoded protein is CAIRAGLSNQPQHF.

This chain links TRBV5-1 with TRBJ2-1; D perhaps matches TRBD2 (6 bases). Deletions cut 9 bases from V and 3 bases from J, with 10 bases between. CDR3 size: 12 residues. Germline V gives CDR1 SGHRS, CDR2 YFSETQ. As DNA, the CDR3 is TGCGCCACCCAGGAGGGCTACAATGAGCAGTTCTTC. Protein product: CATQEGYNEQFF.

This clonotype was seen once. The rearrangement links TRBV7-2 to TRBJ1-1; D is unresolved. There are 15 residues in the CDR3. V lost 3 bases and J lost 0, with 11 bases in between. The germline V gene encodes CDR1 SGHTA and CDR2 FQGNSA. The CDR3 DNA reads TGTGCCAGCAGCTTTGTCGGATCAATGAACACTGAAGCTTTCTTT. Encoded protein: CASSFVGSMNTEAFF.

CDR3 loop: CASSVVSSGGGYTDTQYF. The CDR3 bases are TGTGCCAGCAGCGTAGTAAGTAGCGGGGGAGGATACACAGATACGCAGTATTTT. The chain uses TRBV9 and TRBJ2-3; 9 nucleotides match TRBD2. In germline, CDR1 is SGDLS, CDR2 YYNGEE. The V gene end was trimmed by 0 bases and the J gene end by 2 bases; junction bases not matched to a gene: 10. The CDR3 loop spans 18 amino acids.

This rearrangement joins TRBV5-1 to TRBJ2-7, with 11 bases that match TRBD2. Germline lookup yields CDR1 SGHRS and CDR2 YFSETQ. CDR3 length equals 16 residues. Trimming took 0 bases from V and 3 from J; bases not matched to a gene: 5. The CDR3 is CASSLVVAGGLYEQYF. CDR3 nucleotide sequence: TGCGCCAGCAGCTTGGTCGTAGCGGGGGGGCTCTACGAGCAGTACTTC. The variable domain in full, completed from reference TRBV5-1 and TRBJ2-7, reads KAGVTQTPRYLIKTRGQQVTLSCSPISGHRSVSWYQQTPGQGLQFLFEYFSETQRNKGNFPGRFSGRQFSNSRSEMNVSTLELGDSALYLCASSLVVAGGLYEQYFGPGTRLTVT.

The chain employs TRBV4-3 and TRBJ2-5; TRBD1 might be the D (6 bases). Germline V gene data show CDR1 as LGHNA and CDR2 as YSLEER. V was shortened by 1 base and J by 0 bases, with 9 bases between the two germline ends. The CDR3 consists of 15 residues. CDR3 bases: TGCGCCAGCAGCCAAGGCACAGGGTACCAAGAGACCCAGTACTTC. Residues: CASSQGTGYQETQYF.

The rearrangement links TRBV6-1 to TRBJ2-5; 7 positions agree with TRBD1. The CDR3 has 15 residues. V lost 2 bases, J lost 1 base, and 4 bases stayed unmatched. In germline, CDR1 is MNHNS, CDR2 SASEGT. CDR3 residues: CASSEWGQLQETQYF. The CDR3 nucleotides read TGTGCCAGCAGTGAATGGGGACAGCTCCAAGAGACCCAGTACTTC.

This chain uses TRBV5-4 with TRBJ2-2; 8 bases are a match to TRBD1. The CDR3 is 16 residues long. Germline-derived CDR1 and CDR2 are SGHNT and YYREEE (reference sequence). V was pared by 4 bases and J by 2 bases, with 7 bases of the junction left unmatched. DNA of the CDR3: TGTGCCAGCAGCCCCGGACAGGGAAAAAACACCGGGGAGCTGTTTTTT. This sequence encodes CASSPGQGKNTGELFF.

This chain links TRBV7-2 with TRBJ1-6; D ambiguous. This CDR3 is built from 15 residues. The germline V and J ends were trimmed by 6 bases and 9 bases, with 18 bases remaining between them. The germline gives CDR1 SGHTA, CDR2 FQGNSA. The CDR3 coding sequence is TGTGCCAGCAGGTATACAGAGAGGACCGTTTCACCCCTCCACTTT. It encodes CASRYTERTVSPLHF.

The CDR3 here is CASSLDGQYYNEQFF. For the CDR3, the DNA is TGTGCCAGCAGCTTGGATGGACAGTATTACAATGAGCAGTTCTTC. V is TRBV13 and J is TRBJ2-1; TRBD1 is a possible D gene (6 bases). The V gene lost 3 bases and the J gene lost 4 bases, with 13 bases spanning the gap. The V gene's germline CDR1 is PRHDT and CDR2 FYEKMQ (reference sequence). There are 15 residues in the CDR3. The full variable domain, completed using reference TRBV13 and TRBJ2-1, is AAGVIQSPRHLIKEKRETATLKCYPIPRHDTVYWYQQGPGQDPQFLISFYEKMQSDKGSIPDRFSAQQFSDYHSELNMSSLELGDSALYFCASSLDGQYYNEQFFGPGTRLTVL.

The chain employs TRBV29-1 and TRBJ2-1; 12 bases fit TRBD2. CDR1 and CDR2 from the germline V gene are SQVTM and ANQGSEA. V lost 6 bases to trimming and J lost 9 bases; unmatched junction nucleotides: 12. The CDR3 is 15 residues long. Here the CDR3 reads CSVILAGGYTSEQFF. The CDR3 DNA is TGCAGCGTGATACTAGCGGGGGGTTATACAAGTGAGCAGTTCTTC.